A single sample is the source of the 9 T cell receptor beta chains below, sequenced in a study of tumor and adjacent non-tumor tissue in lung cancer. This sample's RNA came from whole unsorted tissue. TCRbeta libraries were built with three rounds of nested PCR, modified from ARM-PCR. Using its own MiXCR run on the multiplex PCR reads, TCRdb lists one record per CDR3 protein. The data contain under 250,000 distinct CDR3 sequences, roughly 70% of them singletons. Specimen: lung tumor tissue. These receptors came from a man aged 55-75 years with non-small cell lung cancer.

This clonotype was observed once. A clone one base away is much larger, so this may be a read error. The J gene is TRBJ1-2, the V gene TRBV20-1, with unresolved D. The CDR3 totals 14 residues. V was clipped by 1 base and J by 6 bases, with 15 bases between them. Germline loops: CDR1 DFQATT, CDR2 SNEGSKA (reference sequence). CDR3 nucleotides: TGCAGTGCTAGAGTCCTTGTGGGGTTTCATGGCTACACCTTC. Translating it yields CSARVLVGFHGYTF.

With regard to this clonotype: A junction end diverges from the germline sequence, so it may reflect a read error. The chain uses TRBV5-1 and TRBJ2-1; maybe TRBD2 (6 bases). The CDR3 contains 18 residues. CDR1 and CDR2 (germline): SGHRS, YFSETQ. The CDR3 here is CASSLGLGDFGSYNEQFF. The CDR3 DNA is TGCGCCAGCAGTTTGGGGCTAGGGGACTTCGGCTCCTACAATGAGCAGTTCTTC.

This clonotype was detected only a few times. J is TRBJ2-2 and V is TRBV20-1, with 8 bases matching TRBD1. V trimming: 2 bases; J trimming: 7 bases; junction bases outside the gene matches: 3. The CDR3 loop spans 13 amino acids. From germline, CDR1 is DFQATT and CDR2 SNEGSKA (reference sequence). The CDR3 DNA sequence: TGCAGTGCTAGACAGACAGGGGTCGGGGAGCTGTTTTTT. Translation gives CSARQTGVGELFF.

In the case of this clonotype: This may stem from a read error, because a much larger clone lies one nucleotide away. No conserved phenylalanine or tryptophan is present at the end of the CDR3, so a read error is the likely explanation. The chain carries TRBV20-1 and TRBJ2-7; 7 bases line up with TRBD1. This CDR3 contains 13 residues. Germline CDR1 reads DFQATT; CDR2 reads SNEGSKA (reference sequence). After removal of 2 bases from V and 5 bases from J, the junction contained 6 bases not matched to a gene. CDR3 sequence (DNA): TGCAGTGCTAGACCGAGGACAGGTAACGAGCAGTACTCC. Amino acid sequence: CSARPRTGNEQYS.

The genes are TRBV11-2 and TRBJ2-6; the D is unclear. Per germline, CDR1 SGHAT and CDR2 FQNNGV. Trimming took off 5 bases at V and 14 bases at J, with 19 bases between the two ends. The CDR3 length is 14 residues. The DNA for the CDR3 is TGTGCCAGCAGCCCTATCTCAAGGGCCAGCCTCCTGACTTTC. It codes for CASSPISRASLLTF.

The sample holds a few counts of this clonotype. The chain recombines TRBV6-5 with TRBJ2-5; 7 nucleotides agree with TRBD1. CDR1 is MNHEY, CDR2 SVGAGI, per germline. With 5 bases clipped from V and 9 bases from J, the junction kept 12 bases outside the gene matches. CDR3 length: 14 residues. The CDR3 here is CASSDAGTAGAQYF. In nucleotides, the CDR3 is TGTGCCAGCAGTGATGCCGGGACAGCAGGGGCCCAGTACTTC.

Notes on this clonotype: Mismatch with germline at one junction end may stem from a read error. The rearrangement links TRBV20-1 to TRBJ2-2; 8 bases are shared with TRBD2. The CDR3 covers 13 residues. The germline V gene has CDR1 DFQATT and CDR2 SNEGSKA (reference sequence). CDR3 nucleotide sequence: TGCAGTGCCACGGGGGGGAACACCGAGGAGCTGTTTTTT. Translated: CSATGGNTEELFF.

The chain couples TRBV5-1 to TRBJ2-3; 9 bases are shared with TRBD2. The CDR3 extends over 16 amino acids. Per the germline V gene, CDR1 is SGHRS and CDR2 is YFSETQ. The trim removed 4 bases at V and 2 bases at J, leaving 8 bases unmatched. The CDR3 loop reads CASSLRAGGLTDTQYF. In nucleotides, the CDR3 is TGCGCCAGCAGCCTGAGGGCGGGGGGGCTCACAGATACGCAGTATTTT.

Details on this clonotype: Given a much more abundant clone one base away, this may be a read error. V gene TRBV6-1 combines with J gene TRBJ2-1, with unresolved D. This CDR3 is 14 amino acids long. CDR1 and CDR2 from the germline V gene are MNHNS and SASEGT. V lost 7 bases and J 9 bases, leaving 19 bases between the germline ends. The chain's CDR3 is CASILRAGTGEQFF. The CDR3, as DNA: TGTGCCAGCATACTTCGGGCAGGAACGGGTGAGCAGTTCTTC.